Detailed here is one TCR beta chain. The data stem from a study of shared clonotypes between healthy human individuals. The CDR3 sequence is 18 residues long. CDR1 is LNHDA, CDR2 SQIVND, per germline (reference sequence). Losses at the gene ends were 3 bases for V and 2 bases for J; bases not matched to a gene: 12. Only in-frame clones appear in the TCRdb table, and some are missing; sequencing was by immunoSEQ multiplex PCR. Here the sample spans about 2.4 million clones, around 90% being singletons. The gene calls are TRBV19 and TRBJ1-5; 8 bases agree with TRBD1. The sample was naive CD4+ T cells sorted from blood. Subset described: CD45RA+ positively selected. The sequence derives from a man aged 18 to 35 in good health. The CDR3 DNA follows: TGTGCCAGTAGTATGTTACAGGGGGTAGTTTGGGGCAATCAGCCCCAGCATTTT. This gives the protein CASSMLQGVVWGNQPQHF.